The 5 T cell receptor beta chains reported below all come from one sample, sequenced in a study of post-analysis software for immune sequencing data. Broader study findings: Controls showed lower frequencies than patients for five or six TRBV segments, and TRBV5-6, TRBV5-1 and TRBV20-1 were among these.

Carried by the TCR beta cDNA libraries were unique molecular identifiers. TCRdb reprocessed the PCR reads via MiXCR and lists one record per CDR3 protein. The repertoire holds more than 450,000 distinct CDR3 sequences, with roughly 46% as singletons. For these receptors, no antigen is known. Sequencing input: blood. All receptors derive from a girl aged 10 to 17 with multiple sclerosis.

This chain links TRBV6-1 with TRBJ1-4; the D is unclear. This CDR3 region has 21 residues. CDR1 and CDR2 (germline): MNHNS, SASEGT. V lost 6 bases to trimming and J lost 0 bases, with 29 bases between them. This CDR3 reads CASSRFVLLGPAIATNEKLFF. The CDR3 DNA is TGTGCCAGCAGCCGGTTCGTCCTGTTAGGACCCGCAATTGCAACTAATGAAAAACTGTTTTTT.

This clonotype was detected only a few times. This chain connects TRBV4-1 to TRBJ2-1; 14 nucleotides line up with TRBD2. In germline, CDR1 is MGHRA, CDR2 YSYEKL. V was pared by 5 bases and J by 8 bases, with 11 bases of the junction left unmatched. There are 17 residues in the CDR3. CDR3 sequence (DNA): TGCGCCAGCAGCACCGGGACTAGCGGGAGAGGACGCGATGAGCAGTTCTTC. Protein: CASSTGTSGRGRDEQFF.

There are many counts of this clonotype. The chain recombines TRBV5-1 with TRBJ2-1; D gene unclear. The germline gives CDR1 SGHRS, CDR2 YFSETQ. The CDR3 sequence is 14 residues long. Trimming took off 1 base at V and 1 base at J, with 6 bases between the two ends. CDR3 sequence reads: CASSLLPSYNEQFF. CDR3 DNA: TGCGCCAGCAGCTTGCTTCCTTCCTACAATGAGCAGTTCTTC.

This clonotype was detected a few times. V and J are TRBV12-3 or TRBV12-4 and TRBJ2-1, with 12 bases that match TRBD2. Unmatched junction bases numbered 4, after V lost 2 bases and J lost 8 bases. The CDR3 is made up of 15 amino acids. The CDR3 region has the DNA TGTGCCAGCAGTTTATCTAGCGGGAGGGTTTATGAGCAGTTCTTC. This translates into CASSLSSGRVYEQFF.

The rearrangement uses TRBV5-1 and TRBJ2-3; D is unclear. V lost 5 bases and J 0 bases, leaving 19 bases between the germline ends. Germline CDR1 and CDR2: SGHRS and YFSETQ. The CDR3 has 17 residues. The CDR3 DNA is TGCGCCAGCAGGGACGGCAGCTTCGACTTCAGCACAGATACGCAGTATTTT. It is translated as CASRDGSFDFSTDTQYF.